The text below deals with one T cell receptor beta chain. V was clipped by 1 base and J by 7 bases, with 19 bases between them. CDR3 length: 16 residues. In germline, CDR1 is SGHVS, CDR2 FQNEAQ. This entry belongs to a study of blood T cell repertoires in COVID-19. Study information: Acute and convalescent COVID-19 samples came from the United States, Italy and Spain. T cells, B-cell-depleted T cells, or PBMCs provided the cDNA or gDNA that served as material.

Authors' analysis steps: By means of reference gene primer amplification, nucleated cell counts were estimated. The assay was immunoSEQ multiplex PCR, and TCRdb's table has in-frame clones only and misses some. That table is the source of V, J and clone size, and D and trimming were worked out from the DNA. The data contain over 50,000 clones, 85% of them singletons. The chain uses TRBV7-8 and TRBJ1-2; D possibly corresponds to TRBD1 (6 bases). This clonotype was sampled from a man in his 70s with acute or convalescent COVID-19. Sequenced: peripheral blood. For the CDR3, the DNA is TGTGCCAGCAGCTTAGATGGGGCCAGGGGTGGCTCTGGCTACACCTTC. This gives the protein CASSLDGARGGSGYTF.